The 25 T cell receptor beta chains in this list originate from one sample, sequenced in a study of prognosis after radiotherapy for stage I lung cancer. Using two-round multiplex PCR, the authors amplified TCR beta CDR3 from genomic DNA. Individual primers that were specific to each TRBV and TRBJ gene served in first-round PCR. One entry per CDR3 protein, called by TCRdb with MiXCR from the multiplex PCR reads. The sample shows around 26,000 distinct CDR3 sequences, about 32% of them seen only once. The sequencing used PBMCs, collected before or after stereotactic body radiation therapy (not recorded which). The receptors shown here come from a donor of 50 years or more with non-small cell lung cancer.

About this clonotype itself: This may come from a read error, since a much larger clone is one base off. This chain connects TRBV10-3 to TRBJ2-7; the D is unclear. Germline CDR1 reads ENHRY; CDR2 reads SYGVKD. This CDR3 comprises 11 residues. CDR3 coding DNA: TGTTCCATCAATGACGGCTACGAGCAGTACTTC. It encodes CSINDGYEQYF.

J is TRBJ1-6 and V is TRBV5-1; 9 positions agree with TRBD1. Germline values: CDR1 SGHRS, CDR2 YFSETQ. The CDR3 is made up of 15 amino acids. V lost 4 bases to trimming and J lost 7 bases; unmatched junction nucleotides: 6. The CDR3 bases are TGCGCCAGCAGCCAGGAGGGGACAGGGAATTCACCCCTCCACTTT. It translates to CASSQEGTGNSPLHF.

This clonotype has ten or more counts. The chain has TRBV11-1 and TRBJ2-2; D is ambiguous. V was pared by 1 base and J by 4 bases, with 7 bases between. Germline V gene data show CDR1 as SGHAT and CDR2 as FQDESV (reference sequence). The CDR3 runs to 14 residues. The CDR3 coding sequence is TGTGCCAGCAGCTTAGGCTTGGGCACCGGGGAGCTGTTTTTT. Its translation: CASSLGLGTGELFF.

This clonotype was observed many times. The chain recombines TRBV11-2 with TRBJ2-1; 8 nucleotides match TRBD1. This CDR3 is 15 amino acids long. Germline V CDR1 and CDR2: SGHAT, FQNNGV. V shed 4 bases, J shed 8 bases, and the junction held 10 bases outside the gene matches. The CDR3 DNA sequence: TGTGCCAGCAGCTCAGATAACAGGGGGTACGATGAGCAGTTCTTC. It encodes CASSSDNRGYDEQFF. Supplemented by reference TRBV11-2 and TRBJ2-1, the full variable domain reads EAGVAQSPRYKIIEKRQSVAFWCNPISGHATLYWYQQILGQGPKLLIQFQNNGVVDDSQLPKDRFSAERLKGVDSTLKIQPAKLEDSAVYLCASSSDNRGYDEQFFGPGTRLTVL.

For this clonotype: With only one base between it and a far larger clone, this is likely a read error. The chain joins TRBV30 to TRBJ2-1; the D is unclear. Deletions cut 2 bases from V and 10 bases from J, with 15 bases between. CDR3 length equals 13 residues. CDR1 is GTSNPN, CDR2 SVGIG, per germline (reference sequence). CDR3 amino acids: CAWSTQISYEQFF. CDR3 bases: TGTGCCTGGAGTACCCAGATATCCTACGAGCAGTTCTTC.

This clonotype has ten or more counts. The chain uses TRBV10-2 and TRBJ1-2; D gene unclear. Trimming removed 5 bases at V and 2 bases at J, with 9 bases between. The length of the CDR3 is 13 residues. CDR1 is WSHSY, CDR2 SAAADI, per germline. The CDR3 here is CASSNSLNYGYTF. CDR3 bases: TGCGCCAGCAGTAATTCGCTGAACTATGGCTACACCTTC.

The chain links TRBV5-4 to TRBJ1-6, with 10 bases fitting TRBD1. J lost 0 bases, V lost 4 bases, and 7 bases had no gene match. CDR3 length: 18 residues. Germline-derived CDR1 and CDR2 are SGHNT and YYREEE (reference sequence). The CDR3: CASSQGQGISSYNSPLHF. CDR3 bases: TGTGCCAGCAGCCAGGGACAGGGGATAAGCTCCTATAATTCACCCCTCCACTTT. The full variable domain, its missing parts supplied by reference TRBV5-4 and TRBJ1-6, is ETGVTQSPTHLIKTRGQQVTLRCSSQSGHNTVSWYQQALGQGPQFIFQYYREEENGRGNFPPRFSGLQFPNYSSELNVNALELDDSALYLCASSQGQGISSYNSPLHFGNGTRLTVT.

The chain recombines TRBV6-1 with TRBJ2-1, with a tentative D call TRBD2 (5 bases). The germline V and J ends were trimmed by 1 base and 6 bases, with 19 bases remaining between them. CDR3 size: 17 residues. Germline lookup yields CDR1 MNHNS and CDR2 SASEGT. For the CDR3, the DNA is TGTGCCAGCAGTGAAGGGGGTGGGCTAGAGGGCCGCAATGAGCAGTTCTTC. This codes for CASSEGGGLEGRNEQFF.

With regard to this clonotype: Relative to the germline gene, one junction end is altered; a read error may explain this. This chain uses TRBV19 with TRBJ1-2, with D possibly matching TRBD1 (6 bases). The germline V gene encodes CDR1 LNHDA and CDR2 SQIVND (reference sequence). This CDR3 spans 15 amino acids. CDR3: CASSRGGQSPYGHTF. In DNA, the CDR3 is TGTGCCAGTAGTCGGGGTGGACAGAGTCCATATGGCCACACCTTC.

This clonotype was recorded at least ten times. J is TRBJ2-1 and V is TRBV28; no firm D call. CDR3 length equals 13 residues. Trimming cost V 3 bases and J 4 bases, with 7 bases left between them. Germline V CDR1 and CDR2: MDHEN, SYDVKM. In DNA, the CDR3 is TGTGCCAGCAGTTTGGGTTTTTACAATGAGCAGTTCTTC. Its protein product is CASSLGFYNEQFF.

The chain combines TRBV27 with TRBJ2-7, with D perhaps TRBD2 (5 bases). Germline values: CDR1 MNHEY, CDR2 SMNVEV (reference sequence). V lost 7 bases, J lost 0 bases, and 13 bases lay in between. The CDR3 length is 14 residues. The CDR3 region has the DNA TGTGCCAGCATGGATGGCGCGGGCTCCTACGAGCAGTACTTC. As protein: CASMDGAGSYEQYF.

This clonotype has at least ten counts. This chain connects TRBV2 to TRBJ2-3; maybe TRBD2 (6 bases). Germline V gene data show CDR1 as SNHLY and CDR2 as FYNNEI. Trimming took off 4 bases at V and 0 bases at J, with 11 bases between the two ends. There are 15 residues in the CDR3. This CDR3 is CASSASAGSTDTQYF. The CDR3 nucleotides read TGTGCCAGCAGTGCCTCGGCGGGGAGCACAGATACGCAGTATTTT.

In its sample, this clonotype was seen many times. The J gene is TRBJ2-3, the V gene TRBV14, with no clear D. Trimming removed 10 bases at V and 5 bases at J, with 10 bases between. Germline CDR1 SGHDN, CDR2 FVKESK. This CDR3 contains 11 residues. CDR3 protein: CATAPGDTQYF. DNA for the CDR3: TGTGCCACCGCGCCGGGAGATACGCAGTATTTT.

This clonotype has at least ten counts. Here the CDR3 DNA reads TGCAGCGTTGTACAGCCGCAGGACTACAATGAGCAGTTCTTC. This gives the protein CSVVQPQDYNEQFF. The chain joins TRBV29-1 to TRBJ2-1, with D unresolved. Per germline, CDR1 SQVTM and CDR2 ANQGSEA. The CDR3 length is 14 residues. V lost 4 bases and J lost 3, with 13 bases in between.

This chain uses TRBV19 with TRBJ2-3; 11 nucleotides align to TRBD2. Unmatched junction bases numbered 7, after V lost 6 bases and J lost 5 bases. This CDR3 has 15 residues. Per germline, CDR1 LNHDA and CDR2 SQIVND (reference sequence). The CDR3 region is CASSLLAGAVDTQYF. For the CDR3, the DNA is TGTGCCAGTAGCCTACTAGCGGGAGCGGTAGATACGCAGTATTTT.

Points on this clonotype: Given a much more abundant clone one base away, this may be a read error. The CDR3 end shows no conserved phenylalanine or tryptophan, and so a read error is likely. The chain recombines TRBV6-2 or TRBV6-3 with TRBJ1-5; D call uncertain. The CDR3 runs 16 residues. Germline V gives CDR1 MNHEY, CDR2 SVGEGT. The V and J ends lost 6 bases and 0 bases respectively, with 15 bases between them. Here the CDR3 reads CASRRRTDSSNQPQHS. CDR3 DNA: TGTGCCAGCAGACGCCGGACCGACTCTAGCAATCAGCCCCAGCATTCT.

There are many counts of this clonotype. V and J are TRBV7-9 and TRBJ1-2; 11 bases fit TRBD1. V lost 5 bases, J lost 7 bases, and 6 bases stayed unmatched. Germline V gene data show CDR1 as SEHNR and CDR2 as FQNEAQ (reference sequence). This CDR3 region has 14 residues. For the CDR3, the DNA is TGTGCCAGCAGCCCGATGGGGACAGGGGGTGGCTACACCTTC. Translation: CASSPMGTGGGYTF.

This clonotype was observed at least ten times. The chain carries TRBV11-3 and TRBJ1-3; D is unclear. The length of the CDR3 is 13 residues. Trimming removed 1 base at V and 2 bases at J, with 3 bases between. Germline CDR1 and CDR2: SGHNT and YENEEA. The CDR3 here is CASSLGTGNTIYF. The CDR3 DNA reads TGTGCCAGCAGCTTAGGCACTGGAAACACCATATATTTT.

At least ten counts were recorded for this clonotype. The chain combines TRBV5-1 with TRBJ2-3, with a weak D call TRBD1 (6 bases). V lost 5 bases and J 1 base, leaving 14 bases between the germline ends. Germline V gene sequence: CDR1 SGHRS, CDR2 YFSETQ. This CDR3 is 15 amino acids long. The CDR3 here is CASSPGVFGTDTQYF. CDR3 sequence (DNA): TGCGCCAGCAGTCCAGGGGTTTTCGGCACAGATACGCAGTATTTT.

This clonotype has ten or more counts. The rearrangement links TRBV2 to TRBJ1-6; TRBD1 is a possible D gene (6 bases). This CDR3 has 17 residues. Germline V gene data show CDR1 as SNHLY and CDR2 as FYNNEI. The V end was cut by 4 bases, the J end by 6 bases, with 19 bases between. The CDR3 DNA is TGTGCCAGCAGTGGGACACAGGGCTTGTCCACTAATTCACCCCTCCACTTT. This encodes CASSGTQGLSTNSPLHF.

V is TRBV24-1 and J is TRBJ2-1; TRBD2 might be the D (5 bases). The germline gives CDR1 KGHDR, CDR2 SFDVKD. V shed 3 bases and J shed 10 bases, with 15 bases lying between them. There are 14 residues in the CDR3. CDR3 loop: CATSDEVDPGEQFF. The CDR3 coding sequence is TGTGCCACCAGTGATGAAGTGGATCCGGGGGAGCAGTTCTTC.

Ten or more counts support this clonotype. V gene TRBV9 combines with J gene TRBJ1-1, with D maybe TRBD1 (6 bases). This CDR3 has 14 residues. Trimming shortened V by 0 bases and J by 1 base, and 7 bases separated the two germline ends. Germline values: CDR1 SGDLS, CDR2 YYNGEE. The CDR3 region has the DNA TGTGCCAGCAGCGTAGACAGGGCGAACACTGAAGCTTTCTTT. Amino acids: CASSVDRANTEAFF.

At least ten counts were recorded for this clonotype. The chain carries TRBV15 and TRBJ1-3; perhaps TRBD1 as D (5 bases). The germline V gene has CDR1 LNHNV and CDR2 YYDKDF (reference sequence). The germline V and J ends were trimmed by 0 bases and 0 bases, with 9 bases remaining between them. This CDR3 is 16 amino acids long. The CDR3 region is CATSRDRGSSGNTIYF. Written as DNA, the CDR3 is TGTGCCACCAGCAGAGATCGGGGGAGCTCTGGAAACACCATATATTTT. The entire variable domain, with the rest obtained from reference TRBV15 and TRBJ1-3, is as follows: DAMVIQNPRYQVTQFGKPVTLSCSQTLNHNVMYWYQQKSSQAPKLLFHYYDKDFNNEADTPDNFQSRRPNTSFCFLDIRSPGLGDTAMYLCATSRDRGSSGNTIYFGEGSWLTVV.

Notes on this clonotype: This sequence may be a read error, since a much larger clone differs from it by one base. V is TRBV6-2 or TRBV6-3 and J is TRBJ1-2; D call uncertain. The germline V and J ends were trimmed by 4 bases and 4 bases, with 22 bases remaining between them. CDR3 length: 17 amino acids. The V gene's germline CDR1 is MNHEY and CDR2 SVGEGT. The DNA of the CDR3 is TGTGCCAGCAGTTCACACGACACCAGAGGACTTAGCTATGGCTACACCTTC. It encodes CASSSHDTRGLSYGYTF.

At least ten counts were recorded for this clonotype. The chain links TRBV5-1 to TRBJ2-2; TRBD2 is a possible D gene (5 bases). The CDR3 runs to 15 residues. The ends were cut back, 0 bases at V and 7 bases at J, with 13 bases in the middle. CDR1 is SGHRS and CDR2 is YFSETQ in the germline V gene. CDR3 coding DNA: TGCGCCAGCAGCTTGGCTCAACAGAGCGGCGGGGAGCTGTTTTTT. Protein: CASSLAQQSGGELFF.